This TCR beta chain was recorded in a study of shared clonotypes between healthy human individuals. Points from the study as a whole: Memory subsets generally showed lower estimated richness than naive subsets.

With respect to this clone: The antigen is not known.

The CDR3 has 14 amino acids. The germline CDR1 and CDR2 sequences are SGDLS and YYNGEE. Germline trimming cut 0 bases from V and 9 bases from J; bases unmatched to any gene: 7. Assay execution proceeded at the deep level. Study processing details: Junction-only immunoSEQ data arrived without quality scores, meaning filtering differed. The repertoire was sequenced with immunoSEQ multiplex PCR; TCRdb's copy has only in-frame clones and lacks some. Clone size and the V and J calls come from that table; the DNA yielded D and trimming. The sample lists over a million clones; approximately 98.5% were seen once.

V is TRBV9 and J is TRBJ2-7; 9 positions match TRBD1. The receptor was derived from a young man in good health. Sequencing was performed on naive CD4+ T cells sorted from blood. Subset defined: CD45RA+ positively selected. CDR3 nucleotide sequence: TGTGCCAGCAGCGTAGTCGGGACAGGGTTGAGGCAGTACTTC. Its protein is CASSVVGTGLRQYF. The full variable domain, its missing parts supplied by reference TRBV9 and TRBJ2-7, is DSGVTQTPKHLITATGQRVTLRCSPRSGDLSVYWYQQSLDQGLQFLIQYYNGEERAKGNILERFSAQQFPDLHSELNLSSLELGDSALYFCASSVVGTGLRQYFGPGTRLTVT.